This T cell receptor beta chain was observed in a study of identical twins. Overall study results and limits: Memory repertoires showed no such pattern, whereas abundant cord blood beta clonotypes carried fewer insertions. Not following the same donors, the study drew its conclusions from cross-sectional statistical analysis. Within twin pairs, the out-of-frame alpha sequences they shared showed excess low generation probability.

Deletions cut 2 bases from V and 1 base from J, with 14 bases between. The CDR3 has 15 amino acids. Germline V gene data show CDR1 as SQVTM and CDR2 as ANQGSEA. TCRdb re-called the 5' RACE reads with MiXCR, one entry per CDR3 protein. This table has around 650,000 distinct CDR3 sequences, about 7.1% appearing once. Ten or more counts support this clonotype. Its specificity is not known. A further study also used this sample, focusing on yellow fever vaccine responses in identical twins. That work adds: Reports say the vaccine T cell response in twins looked partly convergent and partly personalized.

The chain employs TRBV29-1 and TRBJ1-1; tentatively, D is TRBD1 (5 bases). This receptor was taken from a woman aged 18-30 years in good health. Sequenced sample: PBMCs. CDR3 in amino acids: CSVENRDSSNTEAFF. CDR3 sequence (DNA): TGCAGCGTTGAAAATAGGGACTCCTCGAACACTGAAGCTTTCTTT.